These 13 T cell receptor beta chains were sequenced from one sample in a study of somatic mutations in cytotoxic T cells in rheumatoid arthritis listed by TCRdb under 2017. The method was the immunoSEQ multiplex PCR assay. The immuneACCESS repertoire file appears here via TCRdb, limited to in-frame rearrangements. These files lack a portion of the clones; in checked studies, under half of the deficit traces to unresolved V genes, and the cause of the others is not known. The sample table lists roughly 35,000 clones, under 90% of them with a count of one. The biggest ten clones account for about 3.4% of the sample. Sequencing input: CD8+ T cells sorted from blood. These receptors were collected from a middle-aged man in good health.

The rearrangement links TRBV4-1 to TRBJ2-3, with 9 bases fitting TRBD1. CDR1 is MGHRA and CDR2 is YSYEKL in the germline V gene. The CDR3 is 18 residues long. Losses at the gene ends were 2 bases for V and 5 bases for J; bases not matched to a gene: 14. CDR3 coding DNA: TGCGCCAGCAGCCAAACGACCCCGGGACAGGGAAGAGGAGATACGCAGTATTTT. This sequence encodes CASSQTTPGQGRGDTQYF.

This CDR3 reads CASSLSGGGDNEQFF. The CDR3 DNA reads TGTGCCAGCAGCTTGTCCGGGGGCGGAGACAATGAGCAGTTCTTC. The chain links TRBV5-4 to TRBJ2-1; D possibly uses TRBD1 or TRBD2 (6 bases each). CDR1 is SGHNT, CDR2 YYREEE, per germline (reference sequence). With 1 base removed from V and 5 bases from J, the gap between germline ends came to 13 bases. The CDR3 loop spans 15 amino acids.

The chain couples TRBV29-1 to TRBJ2-7, with TRBD2 matching 10 bases. V lost 2 bases, J lost 7 bases, and 5 bases stayed unmatched. The CDR3 is 13 residues long. Germline assignment: CDR1 SQVTM and CDR2 ANQGSEA. The CDR3 loop reads CSVEISGGLEQYF. The CDR3 bases are TGCAGCGTTGAAATTAGCGGGGGGCTGGAGCAGTACTTC.

The rearrangement links TRBV28 to TRBJ1-4; TRBD1 aligns across 9 bases. This CDR3 has 20 amino acids. With 2 bases clipped from V and 0 bases from J, the junction kept 13 bases outside the gene matches. The germline V gene has CDR1 MDHEN and CDR2 SYDVKM. The CDR3 reads CASSLAGTGIFDATNEKLFF. The CDR3 nucleotides are TGTGCCAGCAGTTTAGCCGGGACAGGGATCTTTGATGCAACTAATGAAAAACTGTTTTTT.

The chain's CDR3 is CASRSRGDAYEQYF. The CDR3 bases are TGTGCCAGCAGATCCCGGGGCGATGCCTACGAGCAGTACTTC. V is TRBV13 and J is TRBJ2-7; TRBD1 or TRBD2 may be the D gene (5 bases each). V was clipped by 6 bases and J by 2 bases, with 14 bases between them. This CDR3 contains 14 residues. From germline, CDR1 is PRHDT and CDR2 FYEKMQ (reference sequence).

V usage is TRBV11-1 and J usage is TRBJ2-5, with 9 bases matching TRBD1. Germline V CDR1 and CDR2: SGHAT, FQDESV (reference sequence). Germline trimming cut 5 bases from V and 5 bases from J; bases unmatched to any gene: 9. The CDR3 consists of 15 residues. CDR3 nucleotides: TGTGCCAGCAGCCCGCAACAGGGGGCCTGGGAGACCCAGTACTTC. As protein: CASSPQQGAWETQYF.

This clone was seen a handful of times. The chain recombines TRBV30 with TRBJ1-3, with D possibly matching TRBD1 (5 bases). CDR3 size: 13 residues. Trimming stripped 4 bases from V and 5 bases from J, with 12 bases between. Germline CDR1 is GTSNPN and CDR2 is SVGIG (reference sequence). CDR3 region: CAWNGQGRNTIYF. In DNA form, the CDR3 reads TGTGCCTGGAATGGGCAGGGAAGAAACACCATATATTTT.

In this sample, this clone turned up a few times. In DNA, the CDR3 is TGTGCCAGCACCCGACCGGGGCGGGATATACTCGAGCAGTACTTC. Its translation is CASTRPGRDILEQYF. V and J are TRBV11-2 and TRBJ2-7; tentatively, D is TRBD2 (6 bases). The CDR3 covers 15 residues. Trimming took off 7 bases at V and 6 bases at J, with 22 bases between the two ends. From germline, CDR1 is SGHAT and CDR2 FQNNGV.

The gene calls are TRBV27 and TRBJ1-1; no firm D call. The CDR3 is made up of 13 amino acids. CDR1 MNHEY and CDR2 SMNVEV come from the germline V gene (reference sequence). V was trimmed by 0 bases and J by 4 bases, leaving 6 bases between them. CDR3 DNA sequence: TGTGCCAGCAGTTTATCCCCGATCACTGAAGCTTTCTTT. This codes for CASSLSPITEAFF.

In this sample, this clone turned up once. V is TRBV28 and J is TRBJ2-7, with 9 positions matching TRBD1. CDR1 is MDHEN and CDR2 is SYDVKM in the germline V gene. This CDR3 is 14 amino acids long. Trimming cost V 1 base and J 6 bases; bases outside gene matches: 4. CDR3 in amino acids: CASSLLVDRGEQYF. CDR3 sequence (DNA): TGTGCCAGCAGTTTATTGGTGGACAGGGGCGAGCAGTACTTC.

V gene TRBV9 combines with J gene TRBJ2-7, with TRBD1 matching over 8 bases. CDR3 length: 15 residues. Germline values: CDR1 SGDLS, CDR2 YYNGEE. V gave up 3 bases and J gave up 0 bases; unmatched junction bases: 5. CDR3 sequence: CASSAGQGSSYEQYF. The CDR3 DNA follows: TGTGCCAGCAGCGCAGGACAGGGAAGCTCCTACGAGCAGTACTTC. The full variable domain, in which reference TRBV9 and TRBJ2-7 provide the parts outside the CDR3, is DSGVTQTPKHLITATGQRVTLRCSPRSGDLSVYWYQQSLDQGLQFLIQYYNGEERAKGNILERFSAQQFPDLHSELNLSSLELGDSALYFCASSAGQGSSYEQYFGPGTRLTVT.

The rearrangement joins TRBV29-1 to TRBJ2-7, with D tentatively TRBD1 or TRBD2 (5 bases each). The CDR3 is 14 amino acids. Germline values: CDR1 SQVTM, CDR2 ANQGSEA. Trimming left V 1 base short and J 4 bases short, with 14 bases between. The CDR3 nucleotides are TGCAGCGTTGAAGGGGTGGGCAGGGAGTACGAGCAGTACTTC. It translates to CSVEGVGREYEQYF.

The chain couples TRBV30 to TRBJ2-3; 12 bases map to TRBD1. CDR1 and CDR2 from the germline V gene are GTSNPN and SVGIG (reference sequence). The CDR3 is 16 residues long. V shed 1 base and J 4 bases; nucleotides not matched to a gene: 6. In DNA form, the CDR3 reads TGTGCCTGGAGTGCCTGGGACAGGGGGCTACCAGATACGCAGTATTTT. Translation: CAWSAWDRGLPDTQYF.